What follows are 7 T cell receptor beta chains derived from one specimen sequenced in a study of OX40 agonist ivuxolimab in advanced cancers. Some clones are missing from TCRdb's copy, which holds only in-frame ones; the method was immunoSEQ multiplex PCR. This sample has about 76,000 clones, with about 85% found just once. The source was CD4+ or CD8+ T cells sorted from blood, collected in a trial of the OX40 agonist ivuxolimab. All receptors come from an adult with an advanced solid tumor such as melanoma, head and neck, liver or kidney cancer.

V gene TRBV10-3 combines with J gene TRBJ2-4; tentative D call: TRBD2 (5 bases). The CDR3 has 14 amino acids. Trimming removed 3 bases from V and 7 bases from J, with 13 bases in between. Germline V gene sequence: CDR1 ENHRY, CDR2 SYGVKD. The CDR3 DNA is TGTGCCATCAGTGACGGGCTAGGGAGTAACATTCAGTACTTC. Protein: CAISDGLGSNIQYF.

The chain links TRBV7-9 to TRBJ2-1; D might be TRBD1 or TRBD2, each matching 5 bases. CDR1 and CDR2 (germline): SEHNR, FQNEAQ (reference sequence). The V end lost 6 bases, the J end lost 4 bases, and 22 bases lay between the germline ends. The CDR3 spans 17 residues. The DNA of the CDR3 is TGTGCCAGCAGTCCCTCAACCTGGGGGAGCAGGTACAATGAGCAGTTCTTC. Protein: CASSPSTWGSRYNEQFF. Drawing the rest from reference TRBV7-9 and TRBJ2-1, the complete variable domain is DTGVSQNPRHKITKRGQNVTFRCDPISEHNRLYWYRQTLGQGPEFLTYFQNEAQLEKSRLLSDRFSAERPKGSFSTLEIQRTEQGDSAMYLCASSPSTWGSRYNEQFFGPGTRLTVL.

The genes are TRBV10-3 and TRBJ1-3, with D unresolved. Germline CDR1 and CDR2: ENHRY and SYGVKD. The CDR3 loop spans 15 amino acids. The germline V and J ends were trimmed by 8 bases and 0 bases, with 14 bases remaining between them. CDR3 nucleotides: TGTGCCATCGAAGACACACCGAGCTCTGGAAACACCATATATTTT. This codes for CAIEDTPSSGNTIYF.

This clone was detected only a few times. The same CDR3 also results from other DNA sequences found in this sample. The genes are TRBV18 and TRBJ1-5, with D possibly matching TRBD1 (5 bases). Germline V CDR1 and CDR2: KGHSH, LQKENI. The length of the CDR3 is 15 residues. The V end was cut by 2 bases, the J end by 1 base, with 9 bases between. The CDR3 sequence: CASSPSAGSNQPQHF. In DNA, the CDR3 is TGTGCCAGCTCACCATCCGCAGGGAGCAATCAGCCCCAGCATTTT. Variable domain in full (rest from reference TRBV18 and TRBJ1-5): NAGVMQNPRHLVRRRGQEARLRCSPMKGHSHVYWYRQLPEEGLKFMVYLQKENIIDESGMPKERFSAEFPKEGPSILRIQQVVRGDSAAYFCASSPSAGSNQPQHFGDGTRLSIL.

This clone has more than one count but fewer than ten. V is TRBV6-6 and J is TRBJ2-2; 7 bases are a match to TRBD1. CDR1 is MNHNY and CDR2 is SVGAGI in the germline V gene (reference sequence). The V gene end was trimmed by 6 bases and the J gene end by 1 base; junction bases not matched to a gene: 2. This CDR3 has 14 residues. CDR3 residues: CASSPGGNTGELFF. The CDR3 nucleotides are TGTGCCAGCAGCCCAGGGGGGAACACCGGGGAGCTGTTTTTT.

This CDR3 reads CASRGDRAYGYTF. The CDR3 DNA sequence: TGTGCCAGTAGGGGGGACAGGGCCTATGGCTACACCTTC. The rearrangement uses TRBV19 and TRBJ1-2; 9 bases line up with TRBD1. The CDR3 is 13 amino acids. J lost 4 bases, V lost 6 bases, and 3 bases had no gene match. Germline lookup yields CDR1 LNHDA and CDR2 SQIVND (reference sequence).

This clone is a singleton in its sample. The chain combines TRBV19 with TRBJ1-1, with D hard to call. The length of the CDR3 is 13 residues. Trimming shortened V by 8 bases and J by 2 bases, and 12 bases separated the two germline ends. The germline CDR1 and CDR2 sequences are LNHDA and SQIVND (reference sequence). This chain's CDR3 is CASEGFGNTEAFF. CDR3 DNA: TGTGCCAGTGAGGGCTTTGGAAACACTGAAGCTTTCTTT.